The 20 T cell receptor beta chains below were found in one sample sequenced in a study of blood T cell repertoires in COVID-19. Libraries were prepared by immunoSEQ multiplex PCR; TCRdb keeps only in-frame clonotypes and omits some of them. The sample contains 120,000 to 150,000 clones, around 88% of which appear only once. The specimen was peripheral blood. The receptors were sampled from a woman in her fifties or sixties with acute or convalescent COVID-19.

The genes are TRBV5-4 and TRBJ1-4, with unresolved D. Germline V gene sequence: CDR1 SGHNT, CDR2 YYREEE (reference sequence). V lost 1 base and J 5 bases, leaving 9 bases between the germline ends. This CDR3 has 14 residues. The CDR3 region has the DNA TGTGCCAGCAGCTTGAAGGCAGCGAATGAAAAACTGTTTTTT. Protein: CASSLKAANEKLFF.

Written as DNA, the CDR3 is TGCGCCAGCAGCCAACCGGTCCGGAACACTGAAGCTTTCTTT. It encodes CASSQPVRNTEAFF. This chain uses TRBV4-1 with TRBJ1-1; D remains ambiguous. There are 14 residues in the CDR3. Germline-derived CDR1 and CDR2 are MGHRA and YSYEKL. The V and J ends lost 2 bases and 1 base respectively, with 8 bases between them.

The CDR3 loop is CASTLDRVPDGYTF. The CDR3 DNA is TGTGCCAGCACCTTAGACAGGGTCCCAGATGGCTACACCTTC. The chain employs TRBV6-5 and TRBJ1-2; 7 positions match TRBD1. Trimming removed 7 bases from V and 6 bases from J; junction bases left unmatched: 11. The germline gives CDR1 MNHEY, CDR2 SVGAGI. This CDR3 comprises 14 residues.

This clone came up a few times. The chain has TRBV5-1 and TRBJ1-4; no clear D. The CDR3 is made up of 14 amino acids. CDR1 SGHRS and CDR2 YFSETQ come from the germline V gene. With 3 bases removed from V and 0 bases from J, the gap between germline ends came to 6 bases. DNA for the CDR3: TGCGCCAGCAGCTCGTCCTCAACTAATGAAAAACTGTTTTTT. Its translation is CASSSSSTNEKLFF. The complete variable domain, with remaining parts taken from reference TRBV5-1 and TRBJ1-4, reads KAGVTQTPRYLIKTRGQQVTLSCSPISGHRSVSWYQQTPGQGLQFLFEYFSETQRNKGNFPGRFSGRQFSNSRSEMNVSTLELGDSALYLCASSSSSTNEKLFFGSGTQLSVL.

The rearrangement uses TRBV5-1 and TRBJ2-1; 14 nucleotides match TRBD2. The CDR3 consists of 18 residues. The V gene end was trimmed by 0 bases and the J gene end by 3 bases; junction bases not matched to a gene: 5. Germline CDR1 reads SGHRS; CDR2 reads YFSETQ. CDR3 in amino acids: CASSLDPGLAGDYNEQFF. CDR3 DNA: TGCGCCAGCAGCTTGGACCCGGGACTAGCGGGGGACTACAATGAGCAGTTCTTC.

The CDR3 region is CATQQGPIQYF. CDR3 bases: TGTGCCACCCAGCAGGGCCCCATTCAGTACTTC. The chain combines TRBV7-9 with TRBJ2-4, with a tentative D call TRBD1 (5 bases). Germline V gene data show CDR1 as SEHNR and CDR2 as FQNEAQ (reference sequence). The V and J ends lost 10 bases and 9 bases respectively, with 13 bases between them. This CDR3 contains 11 residues.

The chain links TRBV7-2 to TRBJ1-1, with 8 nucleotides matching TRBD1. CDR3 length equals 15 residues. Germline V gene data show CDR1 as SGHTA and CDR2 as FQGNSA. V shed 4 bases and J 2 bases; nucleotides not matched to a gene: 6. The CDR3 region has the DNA TGTGCCAGCAGCTCGAGACAGGGGCCCAACACTGAAGCTTTCTTT. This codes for CASSSRQGPNTEAFF.

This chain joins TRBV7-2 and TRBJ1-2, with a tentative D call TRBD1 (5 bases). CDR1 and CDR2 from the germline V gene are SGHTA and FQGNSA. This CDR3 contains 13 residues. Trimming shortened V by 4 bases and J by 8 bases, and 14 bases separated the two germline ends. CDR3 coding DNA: TGTGCCAGCAGCTCTGGGGGGGTGGGCGGCTACACCTTC. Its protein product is CASSSGGVGGYTF.

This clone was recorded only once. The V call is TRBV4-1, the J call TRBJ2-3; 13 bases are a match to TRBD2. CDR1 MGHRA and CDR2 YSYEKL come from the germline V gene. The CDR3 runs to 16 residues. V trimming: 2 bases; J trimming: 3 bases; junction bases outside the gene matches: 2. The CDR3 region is CASSQILAGGTDTQYF. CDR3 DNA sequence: TGCGCCAGCAGCCAAATACTAGCGGGGGGGACAGATACGCAGTATTTT.

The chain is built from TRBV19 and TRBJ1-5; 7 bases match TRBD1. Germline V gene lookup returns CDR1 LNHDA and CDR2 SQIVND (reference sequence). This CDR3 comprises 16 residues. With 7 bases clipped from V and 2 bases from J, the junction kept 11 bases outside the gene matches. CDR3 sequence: CASTLTGSRRNQPQHF. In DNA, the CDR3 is TGTGCCAGTACCTTGACAGGGTCTCGACGCAATCAGCCCCAGCATTTT. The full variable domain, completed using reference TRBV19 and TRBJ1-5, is DGGITQSPKYLFRKEGQNVTLSCEQNLNHDAMYWYRQDPGQGLRLIYYSQIVNDFQKGDIAEGYSVSREKKESFPLTVTSAQKNPTAFYLCASTLTGSRRNQPQHFGDGTRLSIL.

The CDR3 protein is CASTRGRICEKLFF. The DNA for the CDR3 is TGTGCCAGCACCAGGGGCAGGATTTGCGAAAAACTGTTTTTT. J is TRBJ1-4 and V is TRBV3-1 (or the pseudogene TRBV3-2), with D tentatively TRBD1 (6 bases). This CDR3 has 14 residues. Germline lookup yields CDR1 LGHDT and CDR2 YNNKEL (reference sequence). Trimming removed 7 bases at V and 8 bases at J, with 17 bases between.

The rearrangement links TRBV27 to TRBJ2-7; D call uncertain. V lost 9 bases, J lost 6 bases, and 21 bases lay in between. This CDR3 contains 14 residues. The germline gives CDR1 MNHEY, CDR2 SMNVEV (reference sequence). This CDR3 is CASSRSSRLSEQYF. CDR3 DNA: TGTGCCAGTAGCCGGTCCTCGAGGTTGTCCGAGCAGTACTTC.

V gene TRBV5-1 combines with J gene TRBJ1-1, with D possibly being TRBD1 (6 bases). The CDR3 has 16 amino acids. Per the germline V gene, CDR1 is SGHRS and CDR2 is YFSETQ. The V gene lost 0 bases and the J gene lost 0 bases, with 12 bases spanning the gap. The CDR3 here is CASSLVGGAMNTEAFF. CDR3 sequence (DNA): TGCGCCAGCAGCTTGGTAGGGGGGGCGATGAACACTGAAGCTTTCTTT. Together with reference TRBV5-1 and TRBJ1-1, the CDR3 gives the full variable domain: KAGVTQTPRYLIKTRGQQVTLSCSPISGHRSVSWYQQTPGQGLQFLFEYFSETQRNKGNFPGRFSGRQFSNSRSEMNVSTLELGDSALYLCASSLVGGAMNTEAFFGQGTRLTVV.

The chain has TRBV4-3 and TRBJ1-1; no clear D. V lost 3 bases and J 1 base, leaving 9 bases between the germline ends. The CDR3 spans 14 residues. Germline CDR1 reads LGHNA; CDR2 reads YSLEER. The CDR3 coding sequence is TGCGCCAGCAGCCATGAGGGCCCGAACACTGAAGCTTTCTTT. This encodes CASSHEGPNTEAFF.

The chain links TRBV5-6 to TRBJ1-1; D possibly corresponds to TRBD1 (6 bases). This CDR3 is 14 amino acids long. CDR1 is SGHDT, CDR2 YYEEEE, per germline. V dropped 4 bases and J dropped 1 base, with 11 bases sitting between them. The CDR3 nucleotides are TGTGCCAGCAGCGGGGGACATCGGAACACTGAAGCTTTCTTT. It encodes CASSGGHRNTEAFF.

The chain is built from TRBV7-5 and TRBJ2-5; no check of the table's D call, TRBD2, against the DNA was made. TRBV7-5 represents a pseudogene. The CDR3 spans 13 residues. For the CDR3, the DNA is TGTGCCAGGAAAGGGGGGGCCCCGGAGACCCAGTACTTC. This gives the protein CARKGGAPETQYF.

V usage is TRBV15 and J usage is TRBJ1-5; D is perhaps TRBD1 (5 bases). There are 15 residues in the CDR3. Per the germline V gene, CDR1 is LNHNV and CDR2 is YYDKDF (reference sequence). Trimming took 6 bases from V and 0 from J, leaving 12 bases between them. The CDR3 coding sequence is TGTGCCACCAGTCGGGGGAGGTATAGCAATCAGCCCCAGCATTTT. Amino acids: CATSRGRYSNQPQHF.

The chain's CDR3 is CASRRTGDTDTQYF. The DNA for the CDR3 is TGTGCCAGCAGAAGGACAGGGGACACAGATACGCAGTATTTT. The rearrangement joins TRBV6-5 to TRBJ2-3; TRBD1 matches at 9 bases. CDR1 and CDR2 (germline): MNHEY, SVGAGI. After removal of 6 bases from V and 2 bases from J, the junction contained 3 bases not matched to a gene. This CDR3 is 14 amino acids long.

CDR3 loop: CASSFQRGAGANVLTF. In DNA form, the CDR3 reads TGTGCCAGCAGCTTCCAGCGGGGGGCTGGGGCCAACGTCCTGACTTTC. The chain employs TRBV11-2 and TRBJ2-6; 9 bases map to TRBD2. This CDR3 spans 16 amino acids. CDR1 and CDR2 (germline): SGHAT, FQNNGV. The V and J ends lost 3 bases and 2 bases, in that order; junction bases with no gene match: 2.

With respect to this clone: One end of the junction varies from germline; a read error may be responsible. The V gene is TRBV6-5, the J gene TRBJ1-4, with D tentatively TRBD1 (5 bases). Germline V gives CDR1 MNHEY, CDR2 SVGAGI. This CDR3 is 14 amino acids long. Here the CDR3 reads CAGGEGGTNEKLLF. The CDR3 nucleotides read TGTGCCGGAGGGGAAGGTGGAACTAATGAAAAACTGCTTTTT.